This TCR beta chain came from a study of T-cell reconstitution after alpha-beta-depleted transplantation in children (dated by TCRdb to about 2016). At the level of the whole study: Using TCR repertoire profiling, the study quantitatively followed how T-cell immune reconstitution unfolded in children after TCRalphabeta/CD19-depleted allogeneic hematopoietic cell transplantation.

In its sample, this clonotype was seen a few times. What antigen it recognizes has not been identified. No quality values exist for individual bases; no much larger clone is one base distant. Taken from the germline V gene, the CDR1 and CDR2 loops are MDHEN and SYDVKM. Counted from cysteine to phenylalanine, this CDR3 has 15 amino acids. Here the CDR3 DNA is all that survives: 45 bases in frame from base 1. V is clipped by 3 bases and J by 4 bases, and the sequence between their germline boundaries is 15 bases long. The receptor library was made with PCR. Sequenced on an Illumina HiSeq 2500. To normalize quantification of the TCRbeta repertoire, the TCR libraries were built with molecular barcoding that relied on unique molecular identifiers. The raw public reads went through TCRdb reprocessing: fastp at Q25, MiXCR clone calling, in-frame beta chains kept. CDR3 protein sequences are deduplicated, and each keeps its most common genes and DNA. Across this sample there are about 400,000 distinct CDR3 sequences, with about an eighth seen only once. The ten largest clones take up around 4.5% of the sample.

This sequence uses TRBV28 and TRBJ2-5; TRBD1 is possibly the D segment (6 matching bases). The source was PBMCs, collected from the stem cell graft. This receptor was taken from a human donor who donated a stem cell graft to a child with Fanconi anemia. The sequenced DNA is TGTGCCAGCAGTTTCGGAGGACAGTCTGGAGAGACCCAGTACTTC. The translation is CASSFGGQSGETQYF. Reference TRBV28 and TRBJ2-5 proteins supply the regions before and after the CDR3; the full variable domain is: DVKVTQSSRYLVKRTGEKVFLECVQDMDHENMFWYRQDPGLGLRLIYFSYDVKMKEKGDIPEGYSVSREKKERFSLILESASTNQTSMYLCASSFGGQSGETQYFGPGTRLLVL.